This T cell receptor beta chain was recovered during a study of cytomegalovirus exposure and HLA in healthy donors. Study-level results: According to an earlier analysis, most TCR beta V segments yielded productive rearrangements about 90% or about 30% of the time. A few CMV-associated chains proved CMV antigen-specific in vitro.

Vbeta (60) and Jbeta (13) primers were used in the PCR. Repertoires were generated with immunoSEQ multiplex PCR, while TCRdb's copy carries only in-frame clones and drops some. In the table there are about 140,000 clones, approximately 80% of which are singletons. On this clone itself: Its target is unknown.

Unmatched junction bases numbered 10, after V lost 4 bases and J lost 3 bases. Germline values: CDR1 SEHNR, CDR2 FQNEAQ (reference sequence). This CDR3 contains 17 residues. The source of this sequence is a male donor in good health and CMV-seropositive. Sequenced sample: PBMCs. The rearrangement joins TRBV7-9 to TRBJ2-3; 10 nucleotides line up with TRBD2. The CDR3 is CASSYSSGTSVTDTQYF. DNA for the CDR3: TGTGCCAGCAGCTACTCCTCCGGGACTAGCGTAACAGATACGCAGTATTTT. Filled out from reference TRBV7-9 and TRBJ2-3, the complete variable domain reads DTGVSQNPRHKITKRGQNVTFRCDPISEHNRLYWYRQTLGQGPEFLTYFQNEAQLEKSRLLSDRFSAERPKGSFSTLEIQRTEQGDSAMYLCASSYSSGTSVTDTQYFGPGTRLTVL.